The 26 T cell receptor beta chains presented below share a single source sample, sequenced in a study of blood T cell repertoires in COVID-19. The assay was immunoSEQ multiplex PCR, and TCRdb's table has in-frame clones only and misses some. The sample consists of some 240,000 clones, around 86% of them appearing once. Sequenced: peripheral blood. The receptors were gathered from a man in his 60s who had recovered from COVID-19.

The CDR3 coding sequence is TGTGCCAGCAGCTTAGACAACAGGGGCTACGAGCAGTACTTC. This gives the protein CASSLDNRGYEQYF. V gene TRBV11-2 combines with J gene TRBJ2-7; 7 bases match TRBD1. Looked up from germline, CDR1 is SGHAT and CDR2 is FQNNGV. This CDR3 region has 14 residues. Losses at the gene ends were 0 bases for V and 3 bases for J; bases not matched to a gene: 2.

This rearrangement joins TRBV2 to TRBJ1-5; D remains ambiguous. The V and J ends lost 8 bases and 0 bases respectively, with 8 bases between them. The CDR3 has 13 amino acids. Germline V gives CDR1 SNHLY, CDR2 FYNNEI. The CDR3 protein is CASGQISNQPQHF. In nucleotides, the CDR3 is TGTGCCAGCGGGCAGATTAGCAATCAGCCCCAGCATTTT.

The chain recombines TRBV7-2 with TRBJ2-3, with D possibly matching TRBD2 (5 bases). Germline CDR1 reads SGHTA; CDR2 reads FQGNSA. V lost 5 bases and J lost 9, with 9 bases in between. The CDR3 loop spans 11 amino acids. The chain's CDR3 is CASSPPGTQYF. CDR3 coding DNA: TGTGCCAGCAGCCCGCCGGGGACGCAGTATTTT.

The chain links TRBV6-6 to TRBJ1-2; 8 bases are a match to TRBD1. Germline values: CDR1 MNHNY, CDR2 SVGAGI (reference sequence). Unmatched junction bases numbered 4, after V lost 1 base and J lost 3 bases. The CDR3 sequence is 15 residues long. CDR3 DNA: TGTGCCAGCAGTTACTTTTCAGGGGGCGACTATGGCTACACCTTC. Its protein product is CASSYFSGGDYGYTF.

This clone was observed once. V gene TRBV19 combines with J gene TRBJ1-1, with TRBD1 identical over 7 bases. The germline gives CDR1 LNHDA, CDR2 SQIVND (reference sequence). V trimming: 4 bases; J trimming: 8 bases; junction bases outside the gene matches: 10. This CDR3 has 14 amino acids. The CDR3 DNA reads as TGTGCCAGTAGTAGCCACAGGGGAATTGTCGAAGCTTTCTTT. This translates into CASSSHRGIVEAFF.

V usage is TRBV5-4 and J usage is TRBJ2-1; a possible D gene is TRBD2 (6 bases). CDR1 SGHNT and CDR2 YYREEE come from the germline V gene (reference sequence). This CDR3 has 15 residues. Trimming took off 0 bases at V and 6 bases at J, with 13 bases between the two ends. As DNA, the CDR3 is TGTGCCAGCAGCTTGGGGGGGGTTCAGGGCAATGAGCAGTTCTTC. This translates into CASSLGGVQGNEQFF.

J is TRBJ1-1 and V is TRBV9; D possibly corresponds to TRBD1 (5 bases). Germline values: CDR1 SGDLS, CDR2 YYNGEE. The CDR3 has 15 residues. V was pared by 0 bases and J by 4 bases, with 13 bases between. In nucleotides, the CDR3 is TGTGCCAGCAGCGTAGCTACCAGGGCATCCACTGAAGCTTTCTTT. The encoded protein is CASSVATRASTEAFF.

The chain is built from TRBV19 and TRBJ1-1; 7 bases match TRBD1. This CDR3 is 14 amino acids long. After removal of 6 bases from V and 1 base from J, the junction contained 5 bases not matched to a gene. CDR1 is LNHDA, CDR2 SQIVND, per germline (reference sequence). The CDR3 DNA sequence: TGTGCCAGTAGACGGGGACAGCAGAACACTGAAGCTTTCTTT. Translated, it gives CASRRGQQNTEAFF.

The chain uses TRBV3-1 (or the pseudogene TRBV3-2) and TRBJ2-2; D is unclear. V was cut by 4 bases and J by 2 bases, with 5 bases left in between. Germline CDR1 and CDR2: LGHDT and YNNKEL (reference sequence). This CDR3 region has 13 residues. The CDR3 DNA follows: TGTGCCAGCAGCCTTCCTAACACCGGGGAGCTGTTTTTT. This encodes CASSLPNTGELFF.

V usage is TRBV29-1 and J usage is TRBJ2-7; tentative D call: TRBD2 (6 bases). The germline V and J ends were trimmed by 1 base and 3 bases, with 19 bases remaining between them. The CDR3 has 16 residues. The germline V gene has CDR1 SQVTM and CDR2 ANQGSEA. CDR3 in amino acids: CSVEGGGIGSLYEQYF. The CDR3 bases are TGCAGCGTTGAAGGTGGGGGGATTGGGTCCCTCTACGAGCAGTACTTC.

Concerning this clone itself: A junction end diverges from the germline sequence, so it may reflect a read error. The chain has TRBV6-5 and TRBJ2-3; 9 nucleotides match TRBD1. Germline V gives CDR1 MNHEY, CDR2 SVGAGI. The CDR3 has 15 amino acids. CDR3 loop: CAGRTRGQGADTQYF. The CDR3 DNA follows: TGTGCCGGCAGGACGAGGGGACAGGGCGCAGATACGCAGTATTTT.

This clone came up once. The chain couples TRBV9 to TRBJ2-1, with a possible D match to TRBD2 (5 bases). This CDR3 is 15 amino acids long. Germline V gives CDR1 SGDLS, CDR2 YYNGEE. V gave up 0 bases and J gave up 0 bases, with 7 bases separating them. CDR3 nucleotides: TGTGCCAGCAGCGTAGAACTAGTCTCCTACAATGAGCAGTTCTTC. Its translation is CASSVELVSYNEQFF.

The chain links TRBV6-6 to TRBJ2-3; possible D gene TRBD1, 6 bases. The V and J ends lost 8 bases and 2 bases respectively, with 8 bases between them. The CDR3 is 12 amino acids. The germline V gene has CDR1 MNHNY and CDR2 SVGAGI (reference sequence). The CDR3 reads CASGQSTDTQYF. CDR3 DNA sequence: TGTGCCAGCGGACAGTCCACAGATACGCAGTATTTT.

V gene TRBV7-3 combines with J gene TRBJ2-5; D uncertain. Between the trimmed V and J ends, which lost 1 base and 4 bases, there was a span of 7 bases. The CDR3 length is 13 residues. Germline CDR1 is SGHTA and CDR2 is FQGTGA. The CDR3 DNA follows: TGTGCCAGCAGCTTAATCGGGTCAGAGACCCAGTACTTC. Protein sequence: CASSLIGSETQYF.

There are a few counts of this clone. This chain connects TRBV19 to TRBJ2-7; 7 nucleotides agree with TRBD2. Germline V gene sequence: CDR1 LNHDA, CDR2 SQIVND (reference sequence). J gave up 2 bases and V 5 bases, and 9 bases lay outside the gene matches. The CDR3 consists of 15 residues. The CDR3 protein is CASSLTSAIPYEQYF. In DNA form, the CDR3 reads TGTGCCAGTAGTCTAACTAGCGCCATTCCCTACGAGCAGTACTTC.

The chain has TRBV11-2 and TRBJ2-2, with 7 bases lining up with TRBD1. Germline-derived CDR1 and CDR2 are SGHAT and FQNNGV. The V and J ends lost 5 bases and 4 bases, in that order; junction bases with no gene match: 7. The CDR3 totals 15 residues. CDR3 protein: CASSARDRGTGELFF. The CDR3, as DNA: TGTGCCAGCAGCGCTCGGGACAGAGGCACCGGGGAGCTGTTTTTT.

The chain links TRBV11-2 to TRBJ2-7; 9 bases agree with TRBD2. After removal of 5 bases from V and 1 base from J, the junction contained 6 bases not matched to a gene. From germline, CDR1 is SGHAT and CDR2 FQNNGV. There are 15 residues in the CDR3. The CDR3 is CASSQGLAGSYEQYF. CDR3 bases: TGTGCCAGCAGCCAAGGCCTAGCGGGATCCTACGAGCAGTACTTC.

The J gene is TRBJ2-3, the V gene TRBV10-3; 8 bases agree with TRBD2. Germline V gene lookup returns CDR1 ENHRY and CDR2 SYGVKD. The CDR3 has 15 residues. The V segment lost 6 bases and the J segment 0 bases; nucleotides outside the gene matches: 5. The CDR3 spells CAIRVAGSSTDTQYF. CDR3 nucleotide sequence: TGTGCCATCAGGGTAGCGGGATCAAGCACAGATACGCAGTATTTT.

The chain has TRBV11-2 and TRBJ2-5; 8 bases are shared with TRBD2. Trimming took 4 bases from V and 2 from J; bases not matched to a gene: 9. The CDR3 is 16 amino acids. Germline lookup yields CDR1 SGHAT and CDR2 FQNNGV. The CDR3 DNA follows: TGTGCCAGCAGCTCCGTCCGGGGGGGCCTTCAAGAGACCCAGTACTTC. Protein product: CASSSVRGGLQETQYF.

This sequence joins TRBV6-2 or TRBV6-3 and TRBJ2-5; TRBD2 matches 11 bases. The CDR3 sequence is 15 residues long. The V gene end was trimmed by 6 bases and the J gene end by 2 bases; junction bases not matched to a gene: 5. Germline values: CDR1 MNHEY, CDR2 SVGEGT. The CDR3 coding sequence is TGTGCCAGCAGCCGACTAGCGGGAAAGCAAGAGACCCAGTACTTC. Its translation is CASSRLAGKQETQYF.

V gene TRBV6-5 combines with J gene TRBJ2-3, with 9 bases identical to TRBD1. J was trimmed by 3 bases and V by 6 bases; bases with no gene match: 4. Germline V lookup: CDR1 MNHEY, CDR2 SVGAGI. This CDR3 region has 14 residues. The CDR3 coding sequence is TGTGCCAGCAGATGGGACAGGGCAACAGATACGCAGTATTTT. Amino acid sequence: CASRWDRATDTQYF.

The chain recombines TRBV7-8 with TRBJ1-6, with D uncertain. CDR1 and CDR2 from the germline V gene are SGHVS and FQNEAQ. The CDR3 covers 15 residues. V gave up 5 bases and J gave up 6 bases, with 14 bases separating them. Here the CDR3 reads CASSLTGGRNSPLHF. Written as DNA, the CDR3 is TGTGCCAGCAGCCTCACTGGCGGGCGTAATTCACCCCTCCACTTT. The variable domain in full, completed from reference TRBV7-8 and TRBJ1-6, reads GAGVSQSPRYKVAKRGQDVALRCDPISGHVSLFWYQQALGQGPEFLTYFQNEAQLDKSGLPSDRFFAERPEGSVSTLKIQRTQQEDSAVYLCASSLTGGRNSPLHFGNGTRLTVT.

The chain recombines TRBV7-8 with TRBJ2-7, with 8 nucleotides matching TRBD2. V shed 5 bases and J 6 bases; nucleotides not matched to a gene: 15. The CDR3 is 16 residues long. CDR1 is SGHVS, CDR2 FQNEAQ, per germline. Written as DNA, the CDR3 is TGTGCCAGCAGCCTCCCGGGGGCGGGAGGAGAACGCGAGCAGTACTTC. Residues: CASSLPGAGGEREQYF.

The rearrangement links TRBV6-5 to TRBJ1-1; 7 nucleotides match TRBD1. V lost 8 bases and J lost 8; bases outside the gene matches: 14. The CDR3 totals 14 residues. Per germline, CDR1 MNHEY and CDR2 SVGAGI. CDR3 sequence: CASSLDRAKSEAFF. CDR3 bases: TGTGCCAGCTCTTTAGACAGGGCTAAGTCAGAAGCTTTCTTT.

The rearrangement uses TRBV5-1 and TRBJ1-2; weak D call: TRBD1 (5 bases). Per germline, CDR1 SGHRS and CDR2 YFSETQ. The ends were cut back, 9 bases at V and 1 base at J, with 13 bases in the middle. The CDR3 has 13 residues. The CDR3 region is CATKRTYNYGYTF. DNA of the CDR3: TGCGCCACCAAACGGACATATAACTATGGCTACACCTTC.

This clone was observed a handful of times. J is TRBJ2-3 and V is TRBV9, with D hard to call. The CDR3 spans 13 residues. The germline CDR1 and CDR2 sequences are SGDLS and YYNGEE. Trimming took 0 bases from V and 6 from J, leaving 8 bases between them. CDR3 loop: CASSVVPVDTQYF. DNA of the CDR3: TGTGCCAGCAGCGTAGTCCCTGTCGATACGCAGTATTTT. The full variable domain, its missing parts supplied by reference TRBV9 and TRBJ2-3, is DSGVTQTPKHLITATGQRVTLRCSPRSGDLSVYWYQQSLDQGLQFLIQYYNGEERAKGNILERFSAQQFPDLHSELNLSSLELGDSALYFCASSVVPVDTQYFGPGTRLTVL.